The 26 T cell receptor beta chains listed next were all sequenced from one sample in a study of identical twins. MiXCR, run by TCRdb on the 5' RACE reads, gives a single entry per CDR3 protein. The sample shows 650,000 to 750,000 distinct CDR3 sequences, roughly 20% of them seen only once. The data were also submitted as part of a second study, on T cells expressing NK-cell markers.

Sequencing was performed on PBMCs. These receptors originate from a woman younger than 35 in good health.

The rearrangement links TRBV9 to TRBJ2-3, with TRBD1 matching over 7 bases. Trimming removed 7 bases from V and 5 bases from J; junction bases left unmatched: 10. The CDR3 extends over 14 amino acids. Germline CDR1 is SGDLS and CDR2 is YYNGEE. DNA for the CDR3: TGTGCCAGCCGGGGACAGCCTCCGGAAGATACGCAGTATTTT. Its protein product is CASRGQPPEDTQYF. Full variable domain (missing parts from reference TRBV9 and TRBJ2-3): DSGVTQTPKHLITATGQRVTLRCSPRSGDLSVYWYQQSLDQGLQFLIQYYNGEERAKGNILERFSAQQFPDLHSELNLSSLELGDSALYFCASRGQPPEDTQYFGPGTRLTVL.

This chain links TRBV20-1 with TRBJ2-1, with unresolved D. Germline loops: CDR1 DFQATT, CDR2 SNEGSKA (reference sequence). CDR3 length: 15 amino acids. V was clipped by 5 bases and J by 3 bases, with 17 bases between them. CDR3 DNA sequence: TGCAGTGCTCCCAACCGACCACAGAGCTACAATGAGCAGTTCTTC. This sequence encodes CSAPNRPQSYNEQFF.

This chain connects TRBV7-9 to TRBJ2-3, with TRBD2 as a possible D gene (6 bases). Trimming pared 6 bases from V and 4 bases from J, leaving 20 bases between. Germline V gene sequence: CDR1 SEHNR, CDR2 FQNEAQ (reference sequence). The CDR3 is 16 amino acids. The CDR3 sequence is CASRLAGSLIPDTQYF. The DNA for the CDR3 is TGTGCCAGCAGGCTAGCCGGGAGCTTAATCCCAGATACGCAGTATTTT.

V is TRBV10-1 and J is TRBJ2-1; 8 bases map to TRBD2. V shed 2 bases, J shed 2 bases, and the junction held 5 bases outside the gene matches. Germline V CDR1 and CDR2: WNHNN, SYGVQD (reference sequence). The CDR3 covers 16 residues. DNA for the CDR3: TGCGCCAGCAGTGAGAAGCGGGAGCGGACCTACAATGAGCAGTTCTTC. As protein: CASSEKRERTYNEQFF.

The chain carries TRBV28 and TRBJ2-1; D is undetermined. The germline gives CDR1 MDHEN, CDR2 SYDVKM. V lost 7 bases, J lost 2 bases, and 9 bases lay in between. The CDR3 is 13 residues long. The CDR3 coding sequence is TGTGCCAGCACTATTACGGCCTACAATGAGCAGTTCTTC. As protein: CASTITAYNEQFF.

This chain connects TRBV5-1 to TRBJ2-3, with 7 bases matching TRBD1. Germline values: CDR1 SGHRS, CDR2 YFSETQ. The CDR3 extends over 16 amino acids. J was trimmed by 1 base and V by 0 bases; bases with no gene match: 5. CDR3 sequence reads: CASSLAQGLGTDTQYF. The CDR3, as DNA: TGCGCCAGCAGCTTGGCACAGGGGCTTGGCACAGATACGCAGTATTTT.

On this clonotype itself: The junction differs from germline at one of its ends, possibly a read error. The chain joins TRBV5-1 to TRBJ1-1, with TRBD1 matching 9 bases. The CDR3 has 12 amino acids. CDR1 is SGHRS and CDR2 is YFSETQ in the germline V gene. CDR3 DNA: TGCGCTAGCAGCCCGTACAGGGGGCTAGCTTTCTTT. Translated, it gives CASSPYRGLAFF.

The J gene is TRBJ2-5, the V gene TRBV4-3; the D gene is possibly TRBD1 (5 bases). The V and J ends lost 0 bases and 4 bases respectively, with 21 bases between them. Germline V CDR1 and CDR2: LGHNA, YSLEER. The CDR3 contains 18 residues. The CDR3: CASSQELGSQARGETQYF. CDR3 nucleotide sequence: TGCGCCAGCAGCCAAGAATTAGGTTCACAGGCAAGGGGAGAGACCCAGTACTTC.

This clonotype appeared many times. The V and J genes are TRBV6-1 and TRBJ2-3; either TRBD1 or TRBD2 may fit D (6 bases each). The germline V gene has CDR1 MNHNS and CDR2 SASEGT. The CDR3 spans 13 residues. Trimming stripped 7 bases from V and 2 bases from J, with 10 bases between. CDR3 residues: CASKGGDTDTQYF. DNA for the CDR3: TGTGCCAGCAAGGGGGGAGACACAGATACGCAGTATTTT.

This clonotype was counted between two and nine times. V and J are TRBV7-9 and TRBJ1-2; D is uncertain. Trimming stripped 5 bases from V and 7 bases from J, with 14 bases between. CDR3 length equals 13 residues. Germline-derived CDR1 and CDR2 are SEHNR and FQNEAQ (reference sequence). DNA of the CDR3: TGTGCCAGCAGCAGTCCTGTCCCCCTTGGCTACACCTTC. Protein sequence: CASSSPVPLGYTF.

This clonotype came up many times. V usage is TRBV29-1 and J usage is TRBJ1-2; D is uncertain. The V and J ends lost 8 bases and 5 bases respectively, with 15 bases between them. The CDR3 length is 12 residues. Per germline, CDR1 SQVTM and CDR2 ANQGSEA. The CDR3 DNA sequence: TGCAGCTCCCGGACGGAAAAATATGGCTACACCTTC. Encoded protein: CSSRTEKYGYTF.

This clonotype was picked up a small number of times. The gene calls are TRBV29-1 and TRBJ1-2, with 11 bases lining up with TRBD1. The J segment lost 5 bases and the V segment lost 4 bases, leaving 0 bases of the junction unmatched. Germline V lookup: CDR1 SQVTM, CDR2 ANQGSEA. The CDR3 contains 12 residues. CDR3 nucleotides: TGCAGCGTTGGGGACAGGGGGTATGGCTACACCTTC. Its translation: CSVGDRGYGYTF.

This clonotype showed up just a few times. The chain is built from TRBV7-9 and TRBJ2-1; a possible D gene is TRBD1 (7 bases). The germline gives CDR1 SEHNR, CDR2 FQNEAQ (reference sequence). The CDR3 runs to 15 residues. V was shortened by 4 bases and J by 6 bases, with 16 bases between the two germline ends. The DNA for the CDR3 is TGTGCCAGCAGCTCGCAGGGGGGTTCAGTCAATGAGCAGTTCTTC. It translates to CASSSQGGSVNEQFF. The variable domain in full, completed from reference TRBV7-9 and TRBJ2-1, reads DTGVSQNPRHKITKRGQNVTFRCDPISEHNRLYWYRQTLGQGPEFLTYFQNEAQLEKSRLLSDRFSAERPKGSFSTLEIQRTEQGDSAMYLCASSSQGGSVNEQFFGPGTRLTVL.

The chain carries TRBV15 and TRBJ2-7; TRBD2 matches at 10 bases. The CDR3 spans 15 residues. V lost 1 base and J lost 4; bases outside the gene matches: 4. Germline-derived CDR1 and CDR2 are LNHNV and YYDKDF (reference sequence). The CDR3 region is CATSRGAGGPYEQYF. Here the CDR3 DNA reads TGTGCCACCAGCAGAGGAGCGGGAGGGCCTTACGAGCAGTACTTC.

The CDR3 DNA is TGTGCCAGCAGCCCGAGGGGAGCGGGAGTCCCCTACGAGCAGTACTTC. This gives the protein CASSPRGAGVPYEQYF. This chain joins TRBV7-2 and TRBJ2-7; 8 nucleotides agree with TRBD2. Trimming cost V 5 bases and J 2 bases; bases outside gene matches: 11. The germline V gene encodes CDR1 SGHTA and CDR2 FQGNSA. This CDR3 contains 16 residues.

The genes are TRBV7-9 and TRBJ2-1; TRBD2 agrees at 11 bases. This CDR3 comprises 15 residues. J gave up 12 bases and V 5 bases, and 12 bases lay outside the gene matches. Germline V lookup: CDR1 SEHNR, CDR2 FQNEAQ (reference sequence). As DNA, the CDR3 is TGTGCCAGCAGCGCCGGGACTAGCGGTGTGCGGGGGCAGTTCTTC. Translated: CASSAGTSGVRGQFF.

DNA of the CDR3: TGTGCCAGCAGCTGGGGGGCTGAAGAGACCCAGTACTTC. It translates to CASSWGAEETQYF. The chain carries TRBV5-6 and TRBJ2-5; D assignment may be TRBD1 or TRBD2 (6 bases each). Germline V lookup: CDR1 SGHDT, CDR2 YYEEEE. The V gene lost 3 bases and the J gene lost 3 bases, with 9 bases spanning the gap. The CDR3 is made up of 13 amino acids.

The rearrangement uses TRBV5-6 and TRBJ2-3, with a weak D call TRBD1 (6 bases). There are 15 residues in the CDR3. The germline V gene has CDR1 SGHDT and CDR2 YYEEEE. V was pared by 5 bases and J by 3 bases, with 16 bases between. CDR3 loop: CASRQPGVSTDTQYF. Written as DNA, the CDR3 is TGTGCCAGCAGACAACCAGGGGTATCGACAGATACGCAGTATTTT.

The rearrangement joins TRBV19 to TRBJ1-5; D is undetermined. This CDR3 region has 13 residues. Trimming shortened V by 8 bases and J by 11 bases, and 19 bases separated the two germline ends. CDR1 is LNHDA, CDR2 SQIVND, per germline (reference sequence). CDR3 protein: CASGVPRTSSQHF. CDR3 DNA sequence: TGTGCCAGTGGAGTGCCGCGAACATCGTCCCAGCATTTT.

The chain carries TRBV11-2 and TRBJ2-1; 10 positions agree with TRBD2. Germline V gene sequence: CDR1 SGHAT, CDR2 FQNNGV. With V trimmed by 1 base and J by 1 base, 4 bases remained unmatched. The CDR3 totals 17 residues. This CDR3 is CASSLGVGLASYNEQFF. CDR3 DNA: TGTGCCAGCAGCTTAGGCGTGGGACTAGCGTCCTACAATGAGCAGTTCTTC. Full variable domain (rest looked up from reference TRBV11-2 and TRBJ2-1): EAGVAQSPRYKIIEKRQSVAFWCNPISGHATLYWYQQILGQGPKLLIQFQNNGVVDDSQLPKDRFSAERLKGVDSTLKIQPAKLEDSAVYLCASSLGVGLASYNEQFFGPGTRLTVL.

This clonotype was recorded a few times. This CDR3 reads CSGQGLAEQFF. The CDR3 DNA is TGCAGCGGACAAGGACTAGCGGAGCAGTTCTTC. This chain links TRBV29-1 with TRBJ2-1, with 9 bases matching TRBD2. Per the germline V gene, CDR1 is SQVTM and CDR2 is ANQGSEA. The CDR3 is 11 amino acids. V trimming: 7 bases; J trimming: 10 bases; junction bases outside the gene matches: 5.

The genes are TRBV29-1 and TRBJ2-7; 8 bases line up with TRBD1. Looked up from germline, CDR1 is SQVTM and CDR2 is ANQGSEA. V lost 6 bases to trimming and J lost 5 bases; unmatched junction nucleotides: 18. This CDR3 has 16 residues. CDR3: CSVGGVRTGIIDEQYF. Here the CDR3 DNA reads TGCAGCGTCGGGGGTGTTCGGACAGGGATCATCGACGAGCAGTACTTC.

There are a few counts of this clonotype. The chain joins TRBV12-3 or TRBV12-4 to TRBJ2-7; D possibly uses TRBD1 or TRBD2 (6 bases each). The CDR3 is made up of 14 amino acids. V was trimmed by 3 bases and J by 5 bases, leaving 14 bases between them. The CDR3 DNA reads TGTGCCAGCAGTTTTTACAGGGAGGCGAACGAGCAGTACTTC. Its protein is CASSFYREANEQYF.

The V and J genes are TRBV6-5 and TRBJ2-1, with D perhaps TRBD2 (7 bases). The CDR3 runs 19 residues. V lost 2 bases and J 0 bases, leaving 20 bases between the germline ends. Per germline, CDR1 MNHEY and CDR2 SVGAGI. This CDR3 is CASSYRGAGTTSSYNEQFF. CDR3 in DNA: TGTGCCAGCAGTTACCGGGGGGCGGGGACCACGAGCTCCTACAATGAGCAGTTCTTC.

This chain joins TRBV20-1 and TRBJ2-7; 8 bases agree with TRBD2. The CDR3 length is 13 residues. Germline V gene sequence: CDR1 DFQATT, CDR2 SNEGSKA (reference sequence). The V segment lost 6 bases and the J segment 3 bases; nucleotides outside the gene matches: 7. In DNA form, the CDR3 reads TGCAGTGCAGGAGCGGGGGTGGGCTACGAGCAGTACTTC. Protein: CSAGAGVGYEQYF.

This chain joins TRBV6-6 and TRBJ2-5; the D gene is possibly TRBD2 (6 bases). Trimming left V 2 bases short and J 4 bases short, with 11 bases between. This CDR3 contains 14 residues. Per the germline V gene, CDR1 is MNHNY and CDR2 is SVGAGI (reference sequence). This CDR3 reads CASSYPTSSETQYF. DNA of the CDR3: TGTGCCAGCAGTTACCCGACTAGTTCAGAGACCCAGTACTTC.